This passage covers 11 T cell receptor beta chains from one sample sequenced in a study of control samples from healthy donors and cancer patients. Clones were sequenced by immunoSEQ multiplex PCR, and TCRdb holds only the in-frame ones, with some missing. The sample consists of roughly 76,000 clones, approximately 93% of them appearing once. The specimen sequenced was PBMCs. These receptor sequences come from a woman in her 40s with lung cancer.

V gene TRBV3-1 (or the pseudogene TRBV3-2) combines with J gene TRBJ2-1; D gene uncertain. The CDR3 runs 17 residues. The V end lost 6 bases, the J end lost 0 bases, and 18 bases lay between the germline ends. In germline, CDR1 is LGHDT, CDR2 YNNKEL (reference sequence). The CDR3, as DNA: TGTGCCAGCAGTCCCGATTCTCGGTTCCGCTCCTACAATGAGCAGTTCTTC. Translating gives CASSPDSRFRSYNEQFF.

This chain joins TRBV19 and TRBJ1-6; 8 bases match TRBD1. Germline CDR1 and CDR2: LNHDA and SQIVND (reference sequence). With V trimmed by 7 bases and J by 7 bases, 9 bases remained unmatched. The CDR3 is made up of 15 amino acids. CDR3 residues: CASIPDRGMNSPLHF. As DNA, the CDR3 is TGTGCCAGTATTCCCGACAGGGGTATGAATTCACCCCTCCACTTT. The complete variable domain, with remaining parts taken from reference TRBV19 and TRBJ1-6, reads DGGITQSPKYLFRKEGQNVTLSCEQNLNHDAMYWYRQDPGQGLRLIYYSQIVNDFQKGDIAEGYSVSREKKESFPLTVTSAQKNPTAFYLCASIPDRGMNSPLHFGNGTRLTVT.

Only one count was recorded for this clone. The chain is built from TRBV7-8 and TRBJ1-5, with TRBD1 as a possible D gene (6 bases). V lost 5 bases and J 5 bases, leaving 13 bases between the germline ends. This CDR3 spans 14 amino acids. From germline, CDR1 is SGHVS and CDR2 FQNEAQ. CDR3 loop: CASSGGQKYQPQHF. The DNA for the CDR3 is TGTGCCAGCAGCGGTGGACAGAAATATCAGCCCCAGCATTTT.

For the CDR3, the DNA is TGTGCCAGCAGTCCCCAGGGGCGCGAGGATGGCTACACCTTC. It specifies CASSPQGREDGYTF. The chain couples TRBV28 to TRBJ1-2; tentative D call: TRBD1 (6 bases). The CDR3 contains 14 residues. Germline V gene data show CDR1 as MDHEN and CDR2 as SYDVKM. V was pared by 5 bases and J by 6 bases, with 16 bases between.

This clone was detected only once. The chain is built from TRBV11-2 and TRBJ2-7; either TRBD1 or TRBD2 may fit D (5 bases each). CDR3 size: 16 residues. Trimming removed 0 bases at V and 2 bases at J, with 14 bases between. Germline assignment: CDR1 SGHAT and CDR2 FQNNGV. The CDR3 coding sequence is TGTGCCAGCAGCTTAGATTTAGGGACGGACCCCTACGAGCAGTACTTC. It translates to CASSLDLGTDPYEQYF.

This clone appeared a few times. The rearrangement joins TRBV28 to TRBJ1-1, with D possibly matching TRBD1 (5 bases). The CDR3 spans 13 residues. Trimming shortened V by 4 bases and J by 5 bases, and 11 bases separated the two germline ends. The germline gives CDR1 MDHEN, CDR2 SYDVKM. As DNA, the CDR3 is TGTGCCAGCAGTTCAGGGATGCGGACTGAAGCTTTCTTT. Protein: CASSSGMRTEAFF.

DNA of the CDR3: TGTGCCAGCAGTGATCCCCAGGGCGATCAGCCCCAGCATTTT. Translation gives CASSDPQGDQPQHF. The genes are TRBV2 and TRBJ1-5, with D possibly matching TRBD1 (5 bases). CDR3 length equals 14 residues. Per the germline V gene, CDR1 is SNHLY and CDR2 is FYNNEI. Trimming shortened V by 3 bases and J by 5 bases, and 11 bases separated the two germline ends.

The J gene is TRBJ2-1, the V gene TRBV27; TRBD2 agrees at 7 bases. Per germline, CDR1 MNHEY and CDR2 SMNVEV (reference sequence). CDR3 length equals 14 residues. Trimming at V came to 6 bases and at J to 2 bases, leaving 4 bases not matched to a gene. The DNA of the CDR3 is TGTGCCAGCAGGCTGGGGGGGACCTACAATGAGCAGTTCTTC. It encodes CASRLGGTYNEQFF.

The rearrangement uses TRBV6-6 and TRBJ1-1; D gene unclear. V lost 8 bases to trimming and J lost 3 bases, with 10 bases between them. This CDR3 has 12 amino acids. Germline assignment: CDR1 MNHNY and CDR2 SVGAGI (reference sequence). The CDR3 bases are TGTGCCAGCTCTTATGGGGACACTGAAGCTTTCTTT. Translated: CASSYGDTEAFF.

The V call is TRBV27, the J call TRBJ1-1, with TRBD1 identical over 8 bases. With 5 bases clipped from V and 6 bases from J, the junction kept 5 bases outside the gene matches. The CDR3 length is 13 residues. Germline V CDR1 and CDR2: MNHEY, SMNVEV (reference sequence). The CDR3 protein is CASSSQGAAEAFF. In nucleotides, the CDR3 is TGTGCCAGCAGTAGTCAGGGGGCCGCTGAAGCTTTCTTT.

V is TRBV6-4 and J is TRBJ1-2; D remains ambiguous. The V gene lost 0 bases and the J gene lost 5 bases, with 1 base spanning the gap. In germline, CDR1 is MRHNA, CDR2 SNTAGT. This CDR3 has 11 residues. The CDR3 DNA reads as TGTGCCAGCAGTGACTCTTATGGCTACACCTTC. Its protein product is CASSDSYGYTF.